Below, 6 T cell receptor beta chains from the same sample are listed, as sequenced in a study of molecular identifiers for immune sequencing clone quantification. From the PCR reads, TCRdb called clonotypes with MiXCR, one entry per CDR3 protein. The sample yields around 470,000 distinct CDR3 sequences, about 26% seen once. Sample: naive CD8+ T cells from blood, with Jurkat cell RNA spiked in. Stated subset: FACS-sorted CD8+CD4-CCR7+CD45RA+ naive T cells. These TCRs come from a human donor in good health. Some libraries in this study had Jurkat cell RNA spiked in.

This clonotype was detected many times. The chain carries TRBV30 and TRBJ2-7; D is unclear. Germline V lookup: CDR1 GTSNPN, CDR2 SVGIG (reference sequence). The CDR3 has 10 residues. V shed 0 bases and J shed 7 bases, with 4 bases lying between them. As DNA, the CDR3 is TGTGCCTGGAGTGTTACTGAGCAGTACTTC. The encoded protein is CAWSVTEQYF.

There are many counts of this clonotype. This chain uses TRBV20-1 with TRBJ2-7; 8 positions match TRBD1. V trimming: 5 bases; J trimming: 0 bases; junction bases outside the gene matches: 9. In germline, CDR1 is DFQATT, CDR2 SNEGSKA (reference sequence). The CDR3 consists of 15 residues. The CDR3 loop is CSARDDRGNSYEQYF. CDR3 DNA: TGCAGTGCTCGGGATGACAGGGGTAACTCCTACGAGCAGTACTTC.

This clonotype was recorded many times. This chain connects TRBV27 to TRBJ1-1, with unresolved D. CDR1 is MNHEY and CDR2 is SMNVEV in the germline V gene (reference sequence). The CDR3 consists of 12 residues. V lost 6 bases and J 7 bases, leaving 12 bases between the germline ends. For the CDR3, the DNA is TGTGCCAGCAGCGGGGTCGGGTTTGAAGCTTTCTTT. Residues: CASSGVGFEAFF.

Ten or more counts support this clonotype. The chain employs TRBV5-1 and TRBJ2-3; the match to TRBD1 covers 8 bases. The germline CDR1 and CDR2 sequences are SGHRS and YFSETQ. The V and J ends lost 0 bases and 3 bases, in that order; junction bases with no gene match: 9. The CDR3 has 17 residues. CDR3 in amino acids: CASSLAAATGETDTQYF. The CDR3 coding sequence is TGCGCCAGCAGCTTGGCCGCGGCGACAGGGGAAACAGATACGCAGTATTTT.

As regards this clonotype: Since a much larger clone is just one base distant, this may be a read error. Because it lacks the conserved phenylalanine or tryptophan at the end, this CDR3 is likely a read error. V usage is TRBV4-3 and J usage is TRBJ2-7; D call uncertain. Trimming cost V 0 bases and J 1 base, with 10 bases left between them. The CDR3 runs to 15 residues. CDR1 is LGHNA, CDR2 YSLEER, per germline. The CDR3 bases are TGCGCCAGCAGCCAAGATAGATCAACTTCCTACGAGCAGTACATC. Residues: CASSQDRSTSYEQYI.

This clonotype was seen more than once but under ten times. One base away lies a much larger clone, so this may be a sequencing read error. CDR3 sequence (DNA): TGCGCCAGCAGCCTTGAGGGAGAGCCCCAGTACTTC. This codes for CASSLEGEPQYF. The chain couples TRBV23-1 to TRBJ2-5, with D maybe TRBD2 (5 bases). TRBV23-1 is an ORF; its function is uncertain. This CDR3 region has 12 residues.